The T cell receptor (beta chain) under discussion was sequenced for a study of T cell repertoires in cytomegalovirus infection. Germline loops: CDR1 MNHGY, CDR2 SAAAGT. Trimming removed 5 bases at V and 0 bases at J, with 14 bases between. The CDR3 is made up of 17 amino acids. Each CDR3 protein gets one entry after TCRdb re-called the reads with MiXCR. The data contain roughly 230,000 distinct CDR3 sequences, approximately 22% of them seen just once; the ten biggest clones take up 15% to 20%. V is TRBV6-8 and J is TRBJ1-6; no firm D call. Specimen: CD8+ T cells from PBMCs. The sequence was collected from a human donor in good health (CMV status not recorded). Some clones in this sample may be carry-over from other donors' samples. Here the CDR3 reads CASSTLGLFSYNSPLHF. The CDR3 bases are TGTGCCAGCAGTACACTCGGGCTCTTCTCCTATAATTCACCCCTCCACTTT.